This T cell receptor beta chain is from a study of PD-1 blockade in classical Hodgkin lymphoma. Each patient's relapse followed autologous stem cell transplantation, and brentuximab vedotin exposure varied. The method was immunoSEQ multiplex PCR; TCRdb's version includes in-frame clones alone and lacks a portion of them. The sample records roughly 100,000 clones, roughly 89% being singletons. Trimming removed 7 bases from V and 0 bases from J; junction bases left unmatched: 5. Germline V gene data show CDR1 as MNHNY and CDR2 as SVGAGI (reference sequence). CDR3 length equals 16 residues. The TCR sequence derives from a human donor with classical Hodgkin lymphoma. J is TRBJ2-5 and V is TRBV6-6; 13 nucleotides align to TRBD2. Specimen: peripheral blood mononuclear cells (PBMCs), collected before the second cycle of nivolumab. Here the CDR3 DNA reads TGTGCCAGCACTTTACTAGCGGGGGGGTACCAAGAGACCCAGTACTTC. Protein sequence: CASTLLAGGYQETQYF.